This is a list of T cell receptor beta chains from one sample in a study of T-cell memory formation after mild COVID-19. From the 5' RACE reads, TCRdb called clonotypes with MiXCR, one entry per CDR3 protein. The repertoire holds 100,000 to 150,000 distinct CDR3 sequences, with about 6.5% as singletons. Sequences were obtained from PBMCs or a T cell subset sorted from them (not recorded which). The receptor source for this set is an adult woman who had mild COVID-19 (a few samples of this study predate the infection). Cell type and time point are not known. Both conserved end residues are part of each CDR3. The order of the fields is V gene, J gene, D gene, clone size, CDR3 protein, CDR3 DNA. D genes are given only for firm matches. Clone size is not always given. Where it is, it says once, few, many or a class for expanded clones.

TRBV18	TRBJ1-2	-	-	CASSRQYGYTF	TGTGCCAGCTCAAGACAGTATGGCTACACCTTC
TRBV11-2	TRBJ2-7	TRBD2	-	CASRKLAGVRTNYEQYF	TGTGCCAGCAGGAAACTAGCGGGAGTCCGTACTAACTACGAGCAGTACTTC
TRBV6-5	TRBJ2-7	-	few	CASSRDRAGEQYF	TGTGCCAGCAGCCGCGACAGGGCGGGGGAGCAGTACTTC
TRBV5-4	TRBJ1-2	-	-	CASSLPGAGYGYTF	TGTGCCAGCAGCTTGCCGGGGGCAGGCTATGGCTACACCTTC
TRBV6-6	TRBJ1-2	-	few	CASSYSVRSSALGYTF	TGTGCCAGCAGTTACTCGGTCCGTTCCTCCGCTCTTGGCTACACCTTC
TRBV20-1	TRBJ1-2	-	many	CSARPPGDYGYTF	TGCAGTGCTAGACCGCCAGGGGACTATGGCTACACCTTC
TRBV9	TRBJ2-1	TRBD1	-	CASSVYDRASSYNEQFF	TGTGCCAGCAGCGTCTACGACAGGGCAAGCTCCTACAATGAGCAGTTCTTC
TRBV3-1	TRBJ1-2	-	few	CASSQARGHYGYTF	TGTGCCAGCAGCCAGGCAAGAGGACACTATGGCTACACCTTC
TRBV4-2	TRBJ1-5	-	few	CASSQDSTSNQPQHF	TGTGCCAGCAGCCAGGACAGTACTAGCAATCAGCCCCAGCATTTT
TRBV9	TRBJ2-3	TRBD1	-	CASSPWTGRITDTQYF	TGTGCCAGCAGCCCATGGACAGGGCGAATCACAGATACGCAGTATTTT
TRBV20-1	TRBJ2-3	TRBD2	few	CSAPGGSGGADTQYF	TGCAGTGCCCCCGGGGGGTCTGGAGGCGCAGATACGCAGTATTTT
TRBV29-1	TRBJ2-4	TRBD2	many	CSVNSGRAVTKNIQYF	TGCAGCGTAAATAGCGGGAGGGCCGTAACCAAAAACATTCAGTACTTC
TRBV12-3/TRBV12-4	TRBJ1-6	-	-	CASSRRHGNSPLHF	TGTGCCAGCAGTAGACGACACGGGAATTCACCCCTCCACTTT
TRBV7-6	TRBJ2-7	-	few	CASSFIRGGEQYF	TGTGCCAGCAGCTTCATCAGGGGAGGCGAGCAGTACTTC
TRBV15	TRBJ2-1	-	many	CATSADSPVVGNEQFF	TGTGCCACCAGCGCAGACAGCCCGGTAGTGGGCAATGAGCAGTTCTTC
TRBV3-1	TRBJ2-2	-	-	CASTLGGNTGELFF	TGTGCCAGCACCTTAGGAGGGAACACCGGGGAGCTGTTTTTT
TRBV7-8	TRBJ2-7	-	many	CASSSRSTGFPYEQYF	TGTGCCAGCAGCTCCCGATCTACAGGGTTTCCCTACGAGCAGTACTTC
TRBV25-1	TRBJ2-3	TRBD1	few	CASSPPHRGSSTDTQYF	TGTGCCAGCAGCCCCCCACACAGGGGCAGTAGCACAGATACGCAGTATTTT
TRBV7-9	TRBJ2-7	-	-	CASRAGTVDIKQYF	TGTGCCAGCAGGGCCGGGACGGTGGATATCAAGCAGTACTTC
TRBV5-1	TRBJ2-5	TRBD2	-	CASSRSRGGRETQYF	TGCGCCAGCAGCCGGTCCCGGGGGGGCCGAGAGACCCAGTACTTC
TRBV18	TRBJ2-7	TRBD1	-	CASSPRDRRYEQYF	TGTGCCAGCTCACCGCGGGACAGGCGGTACGAGCAGTACTTC
TRBV28	TRBJ2-7	-	few	CASSSPGLGQYF	TGTGCCAGCAGTTCCCCAGGCTTGGGGCAGTACTTC
TRBV12-3/TRBV12-4	TRBJ1-2	-	many	CASSEIGTDYGYTF	TGTGCCAGCAGTGAAATCGGGACGGACTATGGCTACACCTTC
TRBV27	TRBJ2-1	-	few	CASSFRTYNEQFF	TGTGCCAGCAGCTTCCGAACCTACAATGAGCAGTTCTTC
TRBV5-4	TRBJ2-2	-	-	CASSLDDLNTGELFF	TGTGCCAGCAGCTTGGACGACCTGAACACCGGGGAGCTGTTTTTT
TRBV5-1	TRBJ2-7	-	many	CASSLARTLPYEQYF	TGCGCCAGCAGCTTGGCCCGAACTCTCCCCTACGAGCAGTACTTC
TRBV7-2	TRBJ2-3	-	many	CASSGFTDTQYF	TGTGCCAGCAGTGGGTTCACAGATACGCAGTATTTT
TRBV11-1	TRBJ2-1	TRBD2	few	CASSPSGRALYNEQFF	TGTGCCAGCAGCCCAAGCGGGAGGGCCCTCTACAATGAGCAGTTCTTC
TRBV3-1	TRBJ2-3	-	-	CASSQRGRTDTQYF	TGTGCCAGCAGCCAACGCGGGCGCACAGATACGCAGTATTTT
TRBV15	TRBJ2-7	-	many	CATSRDLGLVYEQYF	TGTGCCACCAGCAGAGATCTTGGACTCGTCTACGAGCAGTACTTC
TRBV4-2	TRBJ1-2	-	-	CASSQVGQHRYGYTF	TGTGCCAGCAGCCAAGTCGGTCAACACCGCTATGGCTACACCTTC
TRBV24-1	TRBJ2-5	TRBD2	many	CATSEAGLETQYF	TGTGCCACCAGTGAAGCGGGGTTGGAGACCCAGTACTTC
TRBV20-1	TRBJ1-2	-	few	CSAPTSLSWTLTIGYGYTF	TGCAGTGCTCCGACCTCGCTATCCTGGACCCTTACCATTGGCTATGGCTACACCTTC
TRBV9	TRBJ2-3	-	many	CASSVGAPSTDTQYF	TGTGCCAGCAGCGTAGGAGCACCTAGCACAGATACGCAGTATTTT
TRBV5-1	TRBJ2-5	TRBD2	-	CASSWGTSGMGETQYF	TGCGCCAGCAGCTGGGGGACTAGCGGGATGGGAGAGACCCAGTACTTC
TRBV30	TRBJ2-7	-	few	CAWSRDPSSTSGF	-
TRBV5-1	TRBJ1-2	TRBD1	few	CASSRGDSYGYTF	TGCGCCAGCAGCAGAGGGGACAGCTATGGCTACACCTTC
TRBV4-2	TRBJ2-7	-	few	CASSQDRPSQSPYSEQYF	TGTGCCAGCAGCCAAGATCGTCCCTCCCAGTCACCATACTCCGAGCAGTACTTC
TRBV29-1	TRBJ1-1	-	many	CSVELPGTEAFF	TGCAGCGTTGAACTCCCGGGCACTGAAGCTTTCTTT
TRBV5-5	TRBJ2-1	TRBD2	few	CASRFSGGAISYNEQFF	TGTGCCAGCAGATTTAGCGGGGGGGCCATATCCTACAATGAGCAGTTCTTC
TRBV5-1	TRBJ2-1	TRBD1	many	CASSLGGFGQGNEQFF	TGCGCCAGCAGCCTTGGAGGATTTGGACAGGGGAATGAGCAGTTCTTC
TRBV11-2	TRBJ2-1	TRBD2	-	CASSLTGGNYNEQFF	TGTGCCAGCAGCTTAACGGGAGGTAACTACAATGAGCAGTTCTTC
TRBV18	TRBJ2-1	TRBD1	few	CASSPPGFTGGPYNEQFF	TGTGCCAGCTCACCACCGGGTTTTACAGGGGGACCCTACAATGAGCAGTTCTTC